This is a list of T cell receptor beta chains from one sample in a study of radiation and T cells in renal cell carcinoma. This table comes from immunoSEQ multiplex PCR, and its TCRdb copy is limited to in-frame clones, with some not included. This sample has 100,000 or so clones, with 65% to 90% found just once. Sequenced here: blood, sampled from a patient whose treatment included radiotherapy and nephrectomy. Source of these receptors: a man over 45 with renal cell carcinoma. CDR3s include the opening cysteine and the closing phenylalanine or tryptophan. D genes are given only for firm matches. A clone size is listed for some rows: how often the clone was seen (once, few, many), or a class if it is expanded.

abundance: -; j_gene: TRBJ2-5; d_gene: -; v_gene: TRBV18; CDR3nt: TGTGCCAGCTCACCAGTGGACCAGCAAGAGACCCAGTACTTC; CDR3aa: CASSPVDQQETQYF
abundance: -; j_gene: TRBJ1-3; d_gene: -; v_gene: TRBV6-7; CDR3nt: TGTGCCAGCGGTTCCATCCGGGTCTCTGGAAACACCATATATTTT; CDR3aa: CASGSIRVSGNTIYF
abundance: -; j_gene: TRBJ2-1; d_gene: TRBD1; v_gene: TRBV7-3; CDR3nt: TGTGCCAGCAGCTCTGGACAGGGCATCGATGAGCAGTTCTTC; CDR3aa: CASSSGQGIDEQFF
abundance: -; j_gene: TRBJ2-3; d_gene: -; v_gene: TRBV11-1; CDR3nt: TGTGCCAGCAGCCAGGGGCTAACTATAGACACAGATACGCAGTATTTT; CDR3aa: CASSQGLTIDTDTQYF
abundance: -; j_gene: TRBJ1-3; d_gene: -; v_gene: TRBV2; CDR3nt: TGTGCCAGCGGAGGAGGCAGCCTTGGAAACACCATATATTTT; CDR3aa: CASGGGSLGNTIYF
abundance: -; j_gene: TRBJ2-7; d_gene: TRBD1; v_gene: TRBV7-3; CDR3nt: TGTGCCAGCCTGCCGACAGGGGGTAAGTCCTACGAGCAGTACTTC; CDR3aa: CASLPTGGKSYEQYF
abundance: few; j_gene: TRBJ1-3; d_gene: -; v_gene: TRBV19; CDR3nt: TGTGCCAGTACAGGGATCTCTGGAAACACCATATATTTT; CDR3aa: CASTGISGNTIYF
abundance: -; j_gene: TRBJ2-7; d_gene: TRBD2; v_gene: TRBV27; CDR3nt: TGTGCCAGCAGCCTAAGCGGGGGCCACGAGCAGTACTTC; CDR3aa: CASSLSGGHEQYF
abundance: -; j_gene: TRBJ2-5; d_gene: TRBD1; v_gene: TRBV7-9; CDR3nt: TGTGCCAGCAGCCCCGGGACAGGGAAATGGACCCAGTACTTC; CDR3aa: CASSPGTGKWTQYF
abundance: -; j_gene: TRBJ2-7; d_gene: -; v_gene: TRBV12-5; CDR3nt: TGTGCTAGTGGTGTAAACTACGAGCAGTACTTC; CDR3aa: CASGVNYEQYF
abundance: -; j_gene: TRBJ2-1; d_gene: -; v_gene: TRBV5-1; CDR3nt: TGCGCCAGCAGTCCTATCTTGGGGTACAATGAGCAGTTCTTC; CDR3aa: CASSPILGYNEQFF
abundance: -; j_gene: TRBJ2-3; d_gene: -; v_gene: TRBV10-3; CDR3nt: TGTGCCATCAGTGTGGGGGGCAGCACAGATACGCAGTATTTT; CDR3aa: CAISVGGSTDTQYF
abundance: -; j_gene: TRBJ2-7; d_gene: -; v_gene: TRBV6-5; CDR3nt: TGTGCCAGCAGTTACTCGAACCAGGGGAGGGAGCAGTACTTC; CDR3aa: CASSYSNQGREQYF